This T cell receptor (beta chain) was recovered during a study of blood T cell repertoires in COVID-19. Here immunoSEQ multiplex PCR was the method, and the copy in TCRdb shows in-frame clones only, minus some. The sample holds about 200,000 clones, approximately 82% seen once. The junction had 9 bases not matched to a gene; V was cut back by 5 bases and J by 2 bases. CDR3 length: 16 residues. Germline CDR1 reads MDHEN; CDR2 reads SYDVKM. The J gene is TRBJ2-4, the V gene TRBV28, with 7 bases fitting TRBD1. The sample was peripheral blood. The receptor was derived from a human donor in a cohort sampled during active COVID-19. DNA of the CDR3: TGTGCCAGCAGTCCCCCCCGCAGGGGGTCCAAAAACATTCAGTACTTC. Protein: CASSPPRRGSKNIQYF.